This T cell receptor (beta chain) was documented in a study of T cell changes during pregnancy in multiple sclerosis. V lost 5 bases to trimming and J lost 6 bases; unmatched junction nucleotides: 14. This CDR3 spans 16 amino acids. Looked up from germline, CDR1 is LNHNV and CDR2 is YYDKDF (reference sequence). Assay: immunoSEQ multiplex PCR; the TCRdb copy retains only in-frame clones and omits some. The sample has about 17,000 clones, nearly 90% seen once. A single count supports this clone. This chain links TRBV15 with TRBJ1-2, with TRBD1 matching over 8 bases. This receptor was obtained from a female donor in good health, enrolled as a control in a pregnancy study. Material: CD8+ T cells from peripheral blood mononuclear cells, obtained after pregnancy. CDR3 residues: CATSPQRGQGNDGYTF. CDR3 nucleotide sequence: TGTGCCACCAGCCCCCAGCGCGGACAGGGTAATGATGGCTACACCTTC.